The entry below describes one T cell receptor beta chain. The antigen it binds to is not known. The record has no base qualities; no much larger clone is one base away. Patients with a history of autoimmune disease or receiving systemic immunosuppression were excluded from the trial. Peripheral blood for TCR sequencing was drawn from every dose cohort at baseline, at cycle 4 day 1 and at cycle 7 day 1. The samples were taken from a phase I, first-in-human, multicenter, open-label dose-escalation trial of ivuxolimab. The trial enrolled adults with locally advanced or metastatic head and neck squamous cell, hepatocellular, melanoma or renal cell carcinoma. Before TCR sequencing, CD4+ T cells and CD8+ T cells were sorted from peripheral blood as separate populations. V was cut back by 2 bases and J by 2 bases, leaving a gap of 18 bases between them. CDR1 and CDR2 are read off the germline V gene as KGHSH and LQKENI. The CDR3 sequence holds 18 residues, the cysteine and phenylalanine included. CDR3 DNA is the only sequence kept; it has 54 bases, read in frame from the first base.

Genomic DNA was isolated from the sorted cells so that the TCRbeta CDR3 region could be sequenced. TCRbeta CDR3 regions were sequenced using the immunoSEQ Assay. TCRdb carries this immuneACCESS record with in-frame sequences only. Its versions omit some clonotypes, under half of them owing to an unresolved V gene in the studies checked, with the rest unexplained. This sample gives 85,000 to 120,000 clones in total; just over 90% of them show up just once. The top ten clonotypes cover 0.48% of the sample. The record originates from a study of OX40 agonist ivuxolimab in advanced cancers. The study in broad terms: The costimulatory receptor OX40 (CD134) was targeted by ivuxolimab, a fully human IgG2 agonistic monoclonal antibody. Intravenous ivuxolimab was administered to patients every 2 weeks at six dose levels: 0.01, 0.1, 0.3, 1.5, 3 and 10 mg/kg. Among the 52 dose-escalation patients, about 20 had hepatocellular carcinoma, some 15 melanoma, 9 renal cell carcinoma and 9 head and neck cancer. The dose-escalation cohort was 82.7% male with a mean age of about 60 years, ranging from roughly 20 to 80. Prior anti-PD-1, anti-PD-L1 or anti-CTLA-4 therapy was permitted, and checkpoint inhibitors had been received by approximately 39% of dose-escalation patients. Partial responses occurred in three dose-escalation patients, of whom one had hepatocellular carcinoma and two had cutaneous melanoma. Peripheral TCRbeta sequencing was intended to test whether TCR sequence diversity was altered and clonal T-cell expansion was caused by ivuxolimab. The paper covers the monotherapy dose-escalation part of the phase I ivuxolimab trial, which included N of about 50 patients.

The study at large found these results: The antigen specificity of the peripheral T cells that underwent clonal expansion was not determined. Low levels of normalized T-cell clonal expansion were also shown by some nonresponding patients. Clonal expansion of both CD4+ and CD8+ blood T cells was observed from baseline to week 6 at doses 0.1 to 3.0 mg/kg. After ivuxolimab, more expanded clones were found on average in CD8+ T cells than in CD4+ T cells. In partial responders in the 0.1-3.0 mg/kg groups, normalized peripheral clonal expansion was found to be among the lowest, especially among CD8+ T cells.

Sequencing was performed on CD4+ or CD8+ T cells sorted from blood, taken in a trial of the OX40 agonist ivuxolimab. The TCR sequence derives from an adult with an advanced solid tumor such as melanoma, head and neck, liver or kidney cancer. This chain joins TRBV18 to TRBJ2-2; the D gene remains uncertain. The CDR3 region has the sequence CASSPTNGLKGNTGELFF. The nucleotide sequence is given as TGTGCCAGCTCACCAACTAATGGTCTGAAAGGAAACACCGGGGAGCTGTTTTTT.